This entry lists 12 T cell receptor beta chains sequenced from one sample in a study of T cell responses to AZD1222 COVID-19 vaccine. Libraries were prepared by immunoSEQ multiplex PCR; TCRdb keeps only in-frame clonotypes and omits some of them. The table shows 100,000 or so clones, with around 95% occurring only once. The sequences come from peripheral blood, collected on day 0 of AZD1222 vaccination. The origin of the receptors is an adult in good health.

The chain recombines TRBV28 with TRBJ2-1; the match to TRBD2 covers 13 bases. This CDR3 is 17 amino acids long. Germline CDR1 and CDR2: MDHEN and SYDVKM. The junction had 9 bases not matched to a gene; V was cut back by 4 bases and J by 6 bases. The CDR3 nucleotides read TGTGCCAGCAGTTGGACTAGCGGGAGAAGGGAAGGCAATGAGCAGTTCTTC. It specifies CASSWTSGRREGNEQFF.

This rearrangement joins TRBV5-6 to TRBJ2-3, with 10 bases lining up with TRBD2. V trimming: 0 bases; J trimming: 0 bases; junction bases outside the gene matches: 7. Germline V gene data show CDR1 as SGHDT and CDR2 as YYEEEE. The CDR3 is 18 residues long. DNA of the CDR3: TGTGCCAGCAGCTTGGTCGGACTAGCGGCCGCTAGCACAGATACGCAGTATTTT. Amino acid sequence: CASSLVGLAAASTDTQYF.

The V call is TRBV27, the J call TRBJ2-7; 12 nucleotides match TRBD1. CDR1 MNHEY and CDR2 SMNVEV come from the germline V gene (reference sequence). Losses at the gene ends were 5 bases for V and 5 bases for J; bases not matched to a gene: 7. The CDR3 covers 15 residues. The CDR3 sequence is CASSGGTGGFHEQYF. DNA for the CDR3: TGTGCCAGCAGTGGAGGGACAGGGGGCTTCCACGAGCAGTACTTC.

The rearrangement uses TRBV7-3 and TRBJ1-5; tentatively, D is TRBD1 (5 bases). CDR1 and CDR2 (germline): SGHTA, FQGTGA. Trimming pared 4 bases from V and 4 bases from J, leaving 8 bases between. This CDR3 comprises 13 residues. The DNA of the CDR3 is TGTGCCAGCAGCTACGACAGAAATCAGCCCCAGCATTTT. Translation: CASSYDRNQPQHF.

This clone came up once. The chain recombines TRBV25-1 with TRBJ2-1; tentatively, D is TRBD2 (6 bases). CDR3 length equals 13 residues. The germline V and J ends were trimmed by 6 bases and 13 bases, with 19 bases remaining between them. Germline V CDR1 and CDR2: MGHDK, SYGVNS. The CDR3: CASSHIHSGFQFF. The DNA for the CDR3 is TGTGCCAGCAGCCACATCCATAGCGGTTTTCAGTTCTTC.

The rearrangement uses TRBV7-3 and TRBJ1-5; D gene uncertain. The CDR3 loop spans 13 amino acids. Germline V CDR1 and CDR2: SGHTA, FQGTGA. With 5 bases removed from V and 2 bases from J, the gap between germline ends came to 7 bases. The CDR3, as DNA: TGTGCCAGCAGCAAGGAGGGCAATCAGCCCCAGCATTTT. Encoded protein: CASSKEGNQPQHF.

This chain connects TRBV11-3 to TRBJ1-4; D is undetermined. V lost 5 bases, J lost 8 bases, and 15 bases lay in between. The germline CDR1 and CDR2 sequences are SGHNT and YENEEA. This CDR3 contains 14 residues. CDR3 sequence: CASSQRLRPEKLFF. Here the CDR3 DNA reads TGTGCCAGCAGCCAGAGGCTGCGCCCAGAAAAACTGTTTTTT.

The V and J genes are TRBV5-4 and TRBJ2-3; 9 bases map to TRBD1. Germline trimming cut 9 bases from V and 2 bases from J; bases unmatched to any gene: 7. The CDR3 loop spans 14 amino acids. Germline V CDR1 and CDR2: SGHNT, YYREEE (reference sequence). The CDR3 DNA sequence: TGTGCCATCCACCGGGACAGGGTCACAGATACGCAGTATTTT. As protein: CAIHRDRVTDTQYF.

The chain joins TRBV11-2 to TRBJ1-5; the D is unclear. The V end was cut by 8 bases, the J end by 3 bases, with 8 bases between. The CDR3 totals 12 residues. Per the germline V gene, CDR1 is SGHAT and CDR2 is FQNNGV. The CDR3 sequence is CASRTDNQPQHF. For the CDR3, the DNA is TGTGCCAGCCGAACAGACAATCAGCCCCAGCATTTT. The variable domain in full, completed from reference TRBV11-2 and TRBJ1-5, reads EAGVAQSPRYKIIEKRQSVAFWCNPISGHATLYWYQQILGQGPKLLIQFQNNGVVDDSQLPKDRFSAERLKGVDSTLKIQPAKLEDSAVYLCASRTDNQPQHFGDGTRLSIL.

This sequence joins TRBV19 and TRBJ1-2; D is unclear. The CDR3 length is 11 residues. Trimming removed 5 bases at V and 5 bases at J, with 6 bases between. Germline V gives CDR1 LNHDA, CDR2 SQIVND (reference sequence). The CDR3 nucleotides are TGTGCCAGTAGTTTCGGGTATGGCTACACCTTC. It codes for CASSFGYGYTF. The complete variable domain, with remaining parts taken from reference TRBV19 and TRBJ1-2, reads DGGITQSPKYLFRKEGQNVTLSCEQNLNHDAMYWYRQDPGQGLRLIYYSQIVNDFQKGDIAEGYSVSREKKESFPLTVTSAQKNPTAFYLCASSFGYGYTFGSGTRLTVV.

This clone showed up just once. V is TRBV6-5 and J is TRBJ2-2; D remains ambiguous. The germline CDR1 and CDR2 sequences are MNHEY and SVGAGI. V lost 8 bases to trimming and J lost 9 bases, with 13 bases between them. The CDR3 length is 12 residues. DNA of the CDR3: TGTGCCAGCCACGCCGAGCCGAGGGAGCTGTTTTTT. Amino acid sequence: CASHAEPRELFF.

The chain joins TRBV19 to TRBJ1-5, with a tentative D call TRBD1 (5 bases). The CDR3 has 14 residues. CDR1 is LNHDA, CDR2 SQIVND, per germline (reference sequence). With 5 bases removed from V and 6 bases from J, the gap between germline ends came to 14 bases. CDR3 residues: CASSDSYNVQPQHF. For the CDR3, the DNA is TGTGCCAGTAGTGACAGCTATAATGTTCAGCCCCAGCATTTT.